This paragraph reports one T cell receptor beta chain. This clone turned up a few times. Its recognized antigen is unknown. Base quality data are lacking; no much larger clone is found one base away. Each donor gave one peripheral blood draw, roughly 0.12 L on average, collected into heparinised tubes. A BD FACSAria II and a panel including CD45RO, CCR7, CD25, CD127, CD95 and CD27 were used to sort naive, central memory, regulatory and stem cell-like memory CD4+ T cells. Every sorted population had a purity above 95%. PBMCs were isolated right away by Lymphoprep density gradient centrifugation and were stained directly, without culture. Samples were stained and sorted in pairs, with one healthy donor and one patient per experiment, so that batch effects were minimized. This sample stems from a study of beta chain features in type 1 diabetes listed by TCRdb under 2018. About the full investigation: No differences in mean age, gender distribution, total cell number or subset yield were found between patients and healthy donors. Regulatory and stem cell-like memory subsets were obtained from only 8 patients and roughly 8 healthy donors, while naive and central memory subsets were obtained from all 30 or so donors. A total of 107,917,701 sorted cells were examined across all samples, and the number of cells per subset was strongly correlated with RNA yield. The study compared the TCRB repertoires of sorted circulating CD4+ T cell subsets in recently diagnosed type 1 diabetes patients with those in matched healthy donors. Study-level results and caveats: A moderate but significant shortening of TCRB CDR3 length was observed in type 1 diabetes patients in all four CD4+ subsets. Because cDNA rather than genomic DNA was sequenced, highly expressing activated cells could have been over-represented, although no difference in activation and CD3 levels was found between groups. The naive, central memory and regulatory TCRB repertoires appeared to resemble one another more closely among patients than among healthy donors. Fewer insertions and more nucleotide deletions at VDJ recombination sites were observed in patients with type 1 diabetes, implying thymic rearrangement abnormalities. Shorter templates might have been favored by PCR, but patient and control samples were amplified and corrected together, so both groups would have been affected equally by any skew. Because small numbers of individuals were included in the HLA sub-analyses, any influence of HLA type on TCRB rearrangement was left unresolved.

The High Capacity cDNA Reverse Transcription Kit was used to reverse transcribe all of the isolated RNA, meaning that expressed TCRB transcripts were what got sequenced. Naive, central memory and regulatory T cell samples underwent deep immunoSEQ sequencing, averaging roughly 3.5 million total reads per sample. Sorted cells were lysed in RLT buffer and RNA was extracted with DNase-treated RNeasy Micro or Mini kits, depending on cell number. Each cell subset was processed on its own to prevent cross-contamination, while patient and healthy donor samples were processed together. TCRB sequences were amplified from cDNA with the immunoSEQ multiplex PCR, producing 87-bp fragments spanning the CDR3 region. Sequencing of the amplicons was performed on the Illumina HiSeq platform. In the paper's pipeline: PCR bias was computationally corrected using synthetic template baselines, reads within Hamming distance 2 were collapsed, and singletons that could not be merged were discarded. Reads were aligned against IMGT to assign V, D and J genes, CDR3 length and insertions or deletions at six rearrangement sites. Clonotype counts were normalized to sorted cell number within each subset before computing true diversity and Gini coefficients with the tcR R package. The overlap coefficient, calculated on TCRB nucleotide sequences, was used to measure repertoire sharing. Out-of-frame TCRB sequences from naive cells were analyzed to stand in for the pre-selection repertoire. TCRdb holds this immuneACCESS table with in-frame rearrangements only. Some clones are missing; in checked studies, unresolved V genes explain under half, and the rest has no known cause. V and J calls plus clone size are reproduced from that table; the DNA served to infer D and trimming. The sample includes 300,000 to 450,000 clones, with roughly 12% observed a single time. 0.017% of the sample goes to the ten largest clones.

From the germline V gene, CDR1 is MDHEN and CDR2 is SYDVKM. V drops 6 bases and J drops 6 bases, leaving 18 bases in between. Spanning cysteine to phenylalanine, the CDR3 consists of 14 amino acids. The CDR3 DNA has 42 bases and is translated from base 1. This TCR was sampled from a man younger than 35 in good health. The sequenced sample was naive CD4+ T cells from blood. This sample's cell subset or site label indicates: true naive CD4+ T cells. The rearranged chain carries TRBV28 and TRBJ2-7; the D segment could be TRBD2, given 8 matching bases. The CDR3 protein: CASRLPGGGSEQYF. The DNA is TGTGCCAGCAGACTCCCGGGAGGGGGCAGCGAGCAGTACTTC.